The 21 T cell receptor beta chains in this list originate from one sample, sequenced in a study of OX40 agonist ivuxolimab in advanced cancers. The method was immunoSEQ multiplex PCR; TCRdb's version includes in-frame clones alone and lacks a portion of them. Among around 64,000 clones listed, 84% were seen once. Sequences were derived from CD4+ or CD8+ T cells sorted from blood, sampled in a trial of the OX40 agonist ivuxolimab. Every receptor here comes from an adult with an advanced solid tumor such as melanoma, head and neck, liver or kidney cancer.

The CDR3 loop reads CASSVGLSYGYTF. DNA for the CDR3: TGTGCCAGCAGCGTAGGACTGTCTTATGGCTACACCTTC. The chain links TRBV9 to TRBJ1-2; D not resolved. This CDR3 is 13 amino acids long. V was trimmed by 0 bases and J by 5 bases, leaving 8 bases between them. Germline CDR1 SGDLS, CDR2 YYNGEE.

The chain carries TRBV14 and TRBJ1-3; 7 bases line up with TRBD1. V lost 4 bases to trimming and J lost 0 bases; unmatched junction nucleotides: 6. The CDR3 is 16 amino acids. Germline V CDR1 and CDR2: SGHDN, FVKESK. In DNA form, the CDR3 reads TGTGCCAGCAGCCCGGGACAGCTCGACTCTGGAAACACCATATATTTT. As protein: CASSPGQLDSGNTIYF.

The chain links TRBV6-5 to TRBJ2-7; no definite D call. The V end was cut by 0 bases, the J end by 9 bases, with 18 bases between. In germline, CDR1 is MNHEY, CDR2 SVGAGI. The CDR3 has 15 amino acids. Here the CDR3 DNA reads TGTGCCAGCAGTTACTCTATAGAGGCCAACGACCGGCAGTACTTC. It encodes CASSYSIEANDRQYF.

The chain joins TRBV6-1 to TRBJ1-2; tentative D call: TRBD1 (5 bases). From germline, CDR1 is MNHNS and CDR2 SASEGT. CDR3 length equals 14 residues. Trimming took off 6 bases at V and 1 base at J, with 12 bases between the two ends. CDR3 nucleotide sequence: TGTGCCAGCAGGGCTCGACAGATTAACTATGGCTACACCTTC. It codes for CASRARQINYGYTF.

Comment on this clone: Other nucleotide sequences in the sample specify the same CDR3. The CDR3 DNA reads as TGCGCCAGCAGCCCCACTGGCGGATTCGCCGATACGCAGTATTTT. This sequence encodes CASSPTGGFADTQYF. The rearrangement joins TRBV4-3 to TRBJ2-3; no reliable D call. This CDR3 spans 15 amino acids. The V and J ends lost 4 bases and 6 bases respectively, with 17 bases between them. In germline, CDR1 is LGHNA, CDR2 YSLEER.

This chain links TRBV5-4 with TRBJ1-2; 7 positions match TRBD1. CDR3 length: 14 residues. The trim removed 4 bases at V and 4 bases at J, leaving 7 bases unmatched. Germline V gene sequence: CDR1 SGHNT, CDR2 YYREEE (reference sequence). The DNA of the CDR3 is TGTGCCAGCAGCGACCAGGGGGGCGTCTATGGCTACACCTTC. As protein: CASSDQGGVYGYTF.

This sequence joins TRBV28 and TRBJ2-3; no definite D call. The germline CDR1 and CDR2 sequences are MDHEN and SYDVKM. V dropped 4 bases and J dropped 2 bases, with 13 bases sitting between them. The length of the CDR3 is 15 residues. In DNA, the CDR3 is TGTGCCAGCAGTTCGCCACCCGAAATCACAGATACGCAGTATTTT. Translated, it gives CASSSPPEITDTQYF.

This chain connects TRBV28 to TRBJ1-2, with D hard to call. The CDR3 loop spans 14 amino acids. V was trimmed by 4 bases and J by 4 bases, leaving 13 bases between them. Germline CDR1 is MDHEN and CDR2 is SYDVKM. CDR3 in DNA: TGTGCCAGCAGTTCTGGCCAGCTCCTCTATGGCTACACCTTC. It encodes CASSSGQLLYGYTF.

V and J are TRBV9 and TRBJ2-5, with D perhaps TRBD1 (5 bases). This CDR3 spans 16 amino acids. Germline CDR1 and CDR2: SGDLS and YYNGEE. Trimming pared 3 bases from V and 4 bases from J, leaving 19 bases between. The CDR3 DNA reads TGTGCCAGCAGCGAGGGGCTGGGTTTGTTGGGAGAGACCCAGTACTTC. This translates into CASSEGLGLLGETQYF.

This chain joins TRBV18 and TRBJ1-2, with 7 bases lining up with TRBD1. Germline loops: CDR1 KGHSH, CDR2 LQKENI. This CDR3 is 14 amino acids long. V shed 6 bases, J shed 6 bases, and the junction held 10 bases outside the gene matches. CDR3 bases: TGTGCCAGCTCGCCCCAGACAGGGATGGATGGCTACACCTTC. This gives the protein CASSPQTGMDGYTF.

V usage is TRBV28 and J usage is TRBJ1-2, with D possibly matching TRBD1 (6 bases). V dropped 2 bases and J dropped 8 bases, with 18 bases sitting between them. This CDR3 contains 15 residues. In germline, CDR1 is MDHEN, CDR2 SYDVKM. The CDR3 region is CASSLISGGGIGYTF. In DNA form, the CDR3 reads TGTGCCAGCAGTTTAATCAGCGGAGGGGGAATAGGCTACACCTTC.

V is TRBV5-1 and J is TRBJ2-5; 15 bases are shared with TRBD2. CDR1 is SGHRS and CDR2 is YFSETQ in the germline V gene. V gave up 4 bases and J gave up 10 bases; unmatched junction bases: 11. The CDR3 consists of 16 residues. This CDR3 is CASSPWTSGRARDQYF. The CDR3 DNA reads TGCGCCAGCAGCCCTTGGACTAGCGGGAGGGCAAGAGACCAGTACTTC.

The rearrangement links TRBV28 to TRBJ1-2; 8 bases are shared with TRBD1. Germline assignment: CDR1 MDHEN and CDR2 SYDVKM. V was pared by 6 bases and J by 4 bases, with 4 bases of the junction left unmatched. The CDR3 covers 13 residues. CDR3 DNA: TGTGCCAGCAGCTGGACAGGGACCTATGGCTACACCTTC. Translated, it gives CASSWTGTYGYTF.

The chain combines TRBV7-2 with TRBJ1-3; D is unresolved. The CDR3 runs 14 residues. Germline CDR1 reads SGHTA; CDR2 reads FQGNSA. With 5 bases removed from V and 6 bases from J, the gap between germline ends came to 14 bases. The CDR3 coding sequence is TGTGCCAGCAGCCGCTTCAGTGGTGAAAACACCATATATTTT. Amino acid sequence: CASSRFSGENTIYF.

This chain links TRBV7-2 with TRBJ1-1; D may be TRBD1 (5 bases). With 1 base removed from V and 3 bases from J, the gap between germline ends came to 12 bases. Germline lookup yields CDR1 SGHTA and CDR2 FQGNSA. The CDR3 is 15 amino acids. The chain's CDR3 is CASSLVLIGDTEAFF. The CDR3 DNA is TGTGCCAGCAGCTTAGTTTTAATAGGGGACACTGAAGCTTTCTTT.

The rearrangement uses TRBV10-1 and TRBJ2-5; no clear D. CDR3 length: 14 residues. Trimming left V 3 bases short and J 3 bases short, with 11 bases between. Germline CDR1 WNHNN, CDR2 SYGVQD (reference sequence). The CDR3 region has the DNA TGCGCCAGCAGTGAATTAGAGACGGAAGAGACCCAGTACTTC. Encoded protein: CASSELETEETQYF.

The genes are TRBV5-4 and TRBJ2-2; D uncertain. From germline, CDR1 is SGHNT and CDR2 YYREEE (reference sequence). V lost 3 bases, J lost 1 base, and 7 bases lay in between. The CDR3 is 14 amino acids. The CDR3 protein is CASSSDGNTGELFF. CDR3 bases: TGTGCCAGCAGCTCGGACGGGAACACCGGGGAGCTGTTTTTT.

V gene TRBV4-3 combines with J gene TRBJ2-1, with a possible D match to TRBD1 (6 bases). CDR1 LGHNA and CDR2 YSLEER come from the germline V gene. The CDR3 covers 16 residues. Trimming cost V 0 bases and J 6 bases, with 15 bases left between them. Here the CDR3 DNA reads TGCGCCAGCAGCCAAGATTTTTCAGGGGCAGGCAATGAGCAGTTCTTC. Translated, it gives CASSQDFSGAGNEQFF.

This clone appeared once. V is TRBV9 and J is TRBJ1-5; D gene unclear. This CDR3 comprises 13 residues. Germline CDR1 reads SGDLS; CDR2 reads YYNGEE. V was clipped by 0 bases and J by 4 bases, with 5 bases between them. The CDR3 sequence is CASSVEVNQPQHF. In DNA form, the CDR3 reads TGTGCCAGCAGCGTAGAGGTAAATCAGCCCCAGCATTTT.

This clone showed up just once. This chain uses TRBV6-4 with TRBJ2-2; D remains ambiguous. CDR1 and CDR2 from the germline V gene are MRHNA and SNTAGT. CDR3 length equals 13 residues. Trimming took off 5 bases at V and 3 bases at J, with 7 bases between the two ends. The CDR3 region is CASSSRDTGELFF. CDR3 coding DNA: TGTGCCAGCAGTTCCCGGGACACCGGGGAGCTGTTTTTT.

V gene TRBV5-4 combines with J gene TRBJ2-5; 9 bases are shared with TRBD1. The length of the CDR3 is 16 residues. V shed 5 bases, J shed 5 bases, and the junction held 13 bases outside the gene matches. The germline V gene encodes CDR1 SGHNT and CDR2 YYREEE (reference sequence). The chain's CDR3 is CASRRDRAYSEETQYF. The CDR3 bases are TGTGCCAGCAGGAGGGACAGGGCCTACTCGGAGGAGACCCAGTACTTC.